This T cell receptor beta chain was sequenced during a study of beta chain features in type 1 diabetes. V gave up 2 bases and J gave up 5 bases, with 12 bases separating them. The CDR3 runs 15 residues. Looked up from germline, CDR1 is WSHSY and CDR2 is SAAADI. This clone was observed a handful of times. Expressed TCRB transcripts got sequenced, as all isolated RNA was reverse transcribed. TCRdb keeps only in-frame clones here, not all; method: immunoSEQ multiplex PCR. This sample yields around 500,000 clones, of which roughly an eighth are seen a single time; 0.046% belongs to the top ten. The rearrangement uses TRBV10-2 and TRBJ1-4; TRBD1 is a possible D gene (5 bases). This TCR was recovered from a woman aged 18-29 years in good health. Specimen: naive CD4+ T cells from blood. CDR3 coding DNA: TGCGCCAGCAGTGAGAGCGGGACTGGGAATGAAAAACTGTTTTTT. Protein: CASSESGTGNEKLFF.